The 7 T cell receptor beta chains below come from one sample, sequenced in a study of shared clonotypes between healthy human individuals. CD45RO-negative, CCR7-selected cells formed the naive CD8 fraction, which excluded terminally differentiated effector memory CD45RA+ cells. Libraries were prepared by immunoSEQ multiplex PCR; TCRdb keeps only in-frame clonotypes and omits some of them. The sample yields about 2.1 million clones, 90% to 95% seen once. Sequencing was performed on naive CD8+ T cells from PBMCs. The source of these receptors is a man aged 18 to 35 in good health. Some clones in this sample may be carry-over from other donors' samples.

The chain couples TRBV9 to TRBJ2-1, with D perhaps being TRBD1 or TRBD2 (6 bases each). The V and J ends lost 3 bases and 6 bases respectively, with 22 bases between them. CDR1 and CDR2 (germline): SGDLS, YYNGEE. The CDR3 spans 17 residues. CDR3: CASSARGGRAVGNEQFF. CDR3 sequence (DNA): TGTGCCAGCAGCGCGAGAGGGGGGCGGGCAGTGGGCAATGAGCAGTTCTTC.

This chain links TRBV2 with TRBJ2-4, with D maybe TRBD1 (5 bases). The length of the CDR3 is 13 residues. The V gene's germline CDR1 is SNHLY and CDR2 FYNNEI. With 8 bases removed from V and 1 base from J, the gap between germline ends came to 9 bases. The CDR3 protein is CASQGPAKNIQYF. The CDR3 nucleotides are TGTGCCAGCCAGGGCCCCGCCAAAAACATTCAGTACTTC.

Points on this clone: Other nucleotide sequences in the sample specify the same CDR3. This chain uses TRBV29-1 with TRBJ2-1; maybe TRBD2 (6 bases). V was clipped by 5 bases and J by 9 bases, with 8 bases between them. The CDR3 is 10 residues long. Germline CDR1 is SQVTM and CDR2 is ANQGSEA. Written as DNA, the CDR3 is TGCAGCGTTCTCGGGGGTGAGCAGTTCTTC. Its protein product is CSVLGGEQFF.

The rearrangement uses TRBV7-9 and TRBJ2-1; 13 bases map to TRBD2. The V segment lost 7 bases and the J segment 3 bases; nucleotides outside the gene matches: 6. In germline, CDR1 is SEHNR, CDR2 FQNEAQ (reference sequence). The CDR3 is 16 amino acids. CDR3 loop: CASTRTSGRHYNEQFF. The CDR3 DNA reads TGTGCCAGCACCCGGACTAGCGGGAGACACTACAATGAGCAGTTCTTC. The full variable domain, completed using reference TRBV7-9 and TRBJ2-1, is DTGVSQNPRHKITKRGQNVTFRCDPISEHNRLYWYRQTLGQGPEFLTYFQNEAQLEKSRLLSDRFSAERPKGSFSTLEIQRTEQGDSAMYLCASTRTSGRHYNEQFFGPGTRLTVL.

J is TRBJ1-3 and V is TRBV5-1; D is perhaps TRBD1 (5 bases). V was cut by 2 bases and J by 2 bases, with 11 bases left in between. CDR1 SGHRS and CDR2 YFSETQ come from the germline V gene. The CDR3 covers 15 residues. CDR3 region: CASSFDSGPGNTIYF. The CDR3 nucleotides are TGCGCCAGCAGCTTTGATTCAGGGCCTGGAAACACCATATATTTT.

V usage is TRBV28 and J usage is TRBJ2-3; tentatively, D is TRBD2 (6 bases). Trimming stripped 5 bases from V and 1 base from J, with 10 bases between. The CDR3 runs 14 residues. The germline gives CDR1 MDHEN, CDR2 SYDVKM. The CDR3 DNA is TGTGCCAGCAGTCTAGCGACGGGCACAGATACGCAGTATTTT. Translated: CASSLATGTDTQYF. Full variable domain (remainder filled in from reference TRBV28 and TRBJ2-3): DVKVTQSSRYLVKRTGEKVFLECVQDMDHENMFWYRQDPGLGLRLIYFSYDVKMKEKGDIPEGYSVSREKKERFSLILESASTNQTSMYLCASSLATGTDTQYFGPGTRLTVL.

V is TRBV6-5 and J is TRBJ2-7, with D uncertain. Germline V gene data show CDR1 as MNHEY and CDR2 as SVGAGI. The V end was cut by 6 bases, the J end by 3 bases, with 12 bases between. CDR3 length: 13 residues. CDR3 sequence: CASRGSSGYEQYF. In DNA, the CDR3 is TGTGCCAGCAGAGGCTCCTCAGGCTACGAGCAGTACTTC.